The following is a T cell receptor (beta chain) sequence with its context. Participants came from under 30 US areas, aged roughly 18 to 95 years. Assignment of participants to cohorts was predicated upon participant-reported clinical history. This entry comes from a study of blood T cell repertoires in COVID-19. In the study overall: Samples came from the United States, Italy and Spain, spanning acute and convalescent COVID-19.

Profiling relied on immunoSEQ multiplex PCR, and the TCRdb table lists in-frame clones only, not all of them. The sample lists approximately 440,000 clones; 90% were seen once. J was trimmed by 7 bases and V by 6 bases; bases with no gene match: 1. Germline CDR1 reads SGHDN; CDR2 reads FVKESK. The CDR3 is 11 residues long. The rearrangement joins TRBV14 to TRBJ2-5, with 8 bases aligning to TRBD1. The source is a man aged 18 to 35 who had recovered from COVID-19. The sequenced material came from PBMCs or T cells enriched from blood (not recorded which). CDR3 coding DNA: TGTGCCAGCAGACAGGGGGGGACCCAGTACTTC. Translated, it gives CASRQGGTQYF.